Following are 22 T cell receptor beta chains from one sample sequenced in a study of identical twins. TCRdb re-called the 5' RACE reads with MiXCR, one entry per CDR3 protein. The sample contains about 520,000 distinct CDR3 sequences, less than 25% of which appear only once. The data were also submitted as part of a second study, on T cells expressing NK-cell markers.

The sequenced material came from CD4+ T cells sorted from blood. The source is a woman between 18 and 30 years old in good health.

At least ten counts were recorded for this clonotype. The CDR3 DNA reads TGTGCCAGCAGCGGGGACCGGGAAACGAATACGCAGTATTTT. As protein: CASSGDRETNTQYF. The chain links TRBV5-6 to TRBJ2-3; the D gene could be TRBD1 or TRBD2 (5 bases each). Germline loops: CDR1 SGHDT, CDR2 YYEEEE. Trimming left V 4 bases short and J 7 bases short, with 16 bases between. This CDR3 is 14 amino acids long.

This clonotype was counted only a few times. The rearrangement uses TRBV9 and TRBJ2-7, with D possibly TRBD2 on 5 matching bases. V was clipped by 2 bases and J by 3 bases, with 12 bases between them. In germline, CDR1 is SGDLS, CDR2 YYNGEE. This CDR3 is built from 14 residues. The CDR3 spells CASSVRGKGYEQYF. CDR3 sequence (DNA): TGTGCCAGCAGCGTCCGGGGTAAAGGCTACGAGCAGTACTTC.

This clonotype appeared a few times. CDR3 region: CASSWAGYAKNIQYF. The DNA of the CDR3 is TGTGCCAGCAGCTGGGCCGGGTATGCCAAAAACATTCAGTACTTC. V gene TRBV12-3 or TRBV12-4 combines with J gene TRBJ2-4; D unresolved. CDR3 size: 15 residues. The V and J ends lost 6 bases and 1 base respectively, with 13 bases between them.

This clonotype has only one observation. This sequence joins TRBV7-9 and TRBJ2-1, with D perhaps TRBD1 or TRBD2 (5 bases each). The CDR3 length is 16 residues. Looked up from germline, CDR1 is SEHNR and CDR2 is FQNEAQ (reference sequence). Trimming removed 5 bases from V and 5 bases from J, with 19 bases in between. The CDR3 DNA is TGTGCCAGCAGCGCCACGGGACGGAATATTCACAATGAGCAGTTCTTC. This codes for CASSATGRNIHNEQFF.

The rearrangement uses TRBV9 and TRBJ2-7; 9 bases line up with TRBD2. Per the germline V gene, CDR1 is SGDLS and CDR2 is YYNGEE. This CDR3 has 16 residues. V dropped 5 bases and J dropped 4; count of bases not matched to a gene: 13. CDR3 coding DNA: TGTGCCAGCAGTTCTGCCCCAACTAGCGGGCGATACGAGCAGTACTTC. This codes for CASSSAPTSGRYEQYF.

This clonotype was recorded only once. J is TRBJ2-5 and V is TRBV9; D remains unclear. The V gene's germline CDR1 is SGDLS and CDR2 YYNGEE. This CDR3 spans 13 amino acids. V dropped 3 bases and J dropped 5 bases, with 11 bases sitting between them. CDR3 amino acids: CASSAFPGETQYF. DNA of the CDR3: TGTGCCAGCAGCGCATTCCCCGGGGAGACCCAGTACTTC.

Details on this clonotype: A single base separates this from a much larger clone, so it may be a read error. The CDR3 nucleotides are TGCAGCTTTCTCGAAAGCTCCTACGAGCAGTACTTC. It translates to CSFLESSYEQYF. The chain carries TRBV29-1 and TRBJ2-7; D call uncertain. CDR1 SQVTM and CDR2 ANQGSEA come from the germline V gene. This CDR3 is built from 12 residues. V was shortened by 8 bases and J by 0 bases, with 11 bases between the two germline ends.

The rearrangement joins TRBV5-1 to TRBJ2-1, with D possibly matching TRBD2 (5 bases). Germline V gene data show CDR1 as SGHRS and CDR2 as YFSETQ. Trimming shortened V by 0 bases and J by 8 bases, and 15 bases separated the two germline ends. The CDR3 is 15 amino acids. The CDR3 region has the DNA TGCGCCAGCAGCTTGGCAAGCGGTGAAGTCCATGAGCAGTTCTTC. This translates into CASSLASGEVHEQFF.

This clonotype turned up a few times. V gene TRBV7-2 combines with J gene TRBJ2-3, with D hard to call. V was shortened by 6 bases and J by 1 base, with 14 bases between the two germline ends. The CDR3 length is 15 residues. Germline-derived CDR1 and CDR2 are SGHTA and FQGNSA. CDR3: CASSWWPGRTDTQYF. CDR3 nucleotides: TGTGCCAGCAGTTGGTGGCCGGGCCGCACAGATACGCAGTATTTT.

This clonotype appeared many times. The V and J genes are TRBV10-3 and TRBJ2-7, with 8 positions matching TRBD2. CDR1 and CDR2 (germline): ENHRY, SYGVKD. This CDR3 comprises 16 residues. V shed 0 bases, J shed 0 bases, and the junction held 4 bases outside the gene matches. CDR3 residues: CAISESSGSFSYEQYF. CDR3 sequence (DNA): TGTGCCATCAGTGAGTCAAGCGGGAGTTTCTCCTACGAGCAGTACTTC.

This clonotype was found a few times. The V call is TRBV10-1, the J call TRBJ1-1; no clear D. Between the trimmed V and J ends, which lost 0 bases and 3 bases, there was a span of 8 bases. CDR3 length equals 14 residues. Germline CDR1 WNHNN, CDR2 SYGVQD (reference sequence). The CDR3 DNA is TGCGCCAGCAGTGAGTCTGCGGAATACACTGAAGCTTTCTTT. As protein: CASSESAEYTEAFF.

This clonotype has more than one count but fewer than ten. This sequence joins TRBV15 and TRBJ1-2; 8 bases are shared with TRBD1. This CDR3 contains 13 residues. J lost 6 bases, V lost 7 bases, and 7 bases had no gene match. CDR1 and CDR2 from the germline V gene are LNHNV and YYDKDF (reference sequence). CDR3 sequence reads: CATTLDRDHGYTF. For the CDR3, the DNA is TGTGCCACCACCCTGGACAGGGATCATGGCTACACCTTC.

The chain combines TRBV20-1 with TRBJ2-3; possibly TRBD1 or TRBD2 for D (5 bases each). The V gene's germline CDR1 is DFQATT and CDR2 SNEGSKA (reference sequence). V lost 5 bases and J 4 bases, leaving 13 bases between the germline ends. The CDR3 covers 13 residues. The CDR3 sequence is CSADLRGADTQYF. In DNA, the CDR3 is TGCAGTGCTGATCTCCGGGGCGCAGATACGCAGTATTTT.

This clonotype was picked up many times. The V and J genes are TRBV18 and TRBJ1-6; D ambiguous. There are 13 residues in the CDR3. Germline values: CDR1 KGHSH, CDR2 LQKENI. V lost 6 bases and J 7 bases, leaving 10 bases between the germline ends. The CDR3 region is CASSPERNSPLHF. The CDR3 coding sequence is TGTGCCAGCTCCCCCGAGCGGAATTCACCCCTCCACTTT.

CDR3 loop: CAISEGRGYTF. CDR3 in DNA: TGTGCCATCAGTGAGGGGCGCGGCTACACCTTC. This chain joins TRBV10-3 and TRBJ1-2; D is unresolved. V lost 2 bases to trimming and J lost 8 bases, with 6 bases between them. The germline V gene has CDR1 ENHRY and CDR2 SYGVKD. The CDR3 is 11 residues long.

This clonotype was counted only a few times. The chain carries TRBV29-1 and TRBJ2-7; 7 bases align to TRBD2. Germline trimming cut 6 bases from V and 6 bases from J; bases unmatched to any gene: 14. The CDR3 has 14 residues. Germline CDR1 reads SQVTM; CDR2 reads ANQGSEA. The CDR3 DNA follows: TGCAGCGTCACCCCACCAACTAGCGCCCCCGAGCAGTACTTC. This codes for CSVTPPTSAPEQYF.

The CDR3 bases are TGCAGTGCTACCGGTATTGGAGGGAAGCAGTTCTTC. This gives the protein CSATGIGGKQFF. This chain connects TRBV20-1 to TRBJ2-1, with a tentative D call TRBD2 (6 bases). Looked up from germline, CDR1 is DFQATT and CDR2 is SNEGSKA (reference sequence). Trimming left V 4 bases short and J 11 bases short, with 15 bases between. The CDR3 has 12 residues.

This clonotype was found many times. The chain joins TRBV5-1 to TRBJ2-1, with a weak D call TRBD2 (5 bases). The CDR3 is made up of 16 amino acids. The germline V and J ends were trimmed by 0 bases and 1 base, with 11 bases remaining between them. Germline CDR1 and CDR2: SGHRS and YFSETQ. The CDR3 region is CASSLVLGGSYNEQFF. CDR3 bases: TGCGCCAGCAGCTTGGTCCTAGGCGGGTCCTACAATGAGCAGTTCTTC.

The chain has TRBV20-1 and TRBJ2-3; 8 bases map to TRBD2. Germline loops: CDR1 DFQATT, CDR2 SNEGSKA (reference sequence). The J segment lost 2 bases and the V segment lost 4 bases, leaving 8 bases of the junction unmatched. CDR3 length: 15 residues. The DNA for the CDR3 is TGCAGTGCTAATTCAGGACTAGCTGTCACAGATACGCAGTATTTT. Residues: CSANSGLAVTDTQYF.

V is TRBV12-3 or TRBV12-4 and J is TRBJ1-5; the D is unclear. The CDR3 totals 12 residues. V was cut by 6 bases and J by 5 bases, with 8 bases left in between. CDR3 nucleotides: TGTGCCAGCAGACGTGGGGATCAGCCCCAGCATTTT. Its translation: CASRRGDQPQHF.

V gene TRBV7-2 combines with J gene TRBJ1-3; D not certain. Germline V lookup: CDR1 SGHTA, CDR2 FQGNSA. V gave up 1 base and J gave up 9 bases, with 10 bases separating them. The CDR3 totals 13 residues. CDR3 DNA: TGTGCCAGCAGCTTAGTGTATCAGGCCACCATATATTTT. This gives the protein CASSLVYQATIYF.

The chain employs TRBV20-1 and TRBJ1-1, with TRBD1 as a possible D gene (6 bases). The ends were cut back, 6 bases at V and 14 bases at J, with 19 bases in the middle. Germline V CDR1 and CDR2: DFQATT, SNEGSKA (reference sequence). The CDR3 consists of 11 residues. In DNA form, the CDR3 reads TGCAGTGCCCCCCGGAACAGGGTCGTGTTCTTT. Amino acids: CSAPRNRVVFF.